This T cell receptor (beta chain) emerged from a study of cytomegalovirus exposure and HLA in healthy donors. The study, taken as a whole, reports: Several of the most significant clusters were apparently associated with common viral pathogens in a later analysis. Later analysis associated a missense DCLRE1C variant with TCR beta V- and J-gene trimming. Exclusion applied to some V segments, including TRBV6-2 and TRBV6-3, as they were indistinguishable. High specificity and sensitivity for cytomegalovirus status were reported for the classifier.

As regards this clone: Its antigen is as yet unknown.

PCR involved 60 Vbeta and 13 Jbeta primers. This table comes from immunoSEQ multiplex PCR, and its TCRdb copy is limited to in-frame clones, with some not included. The repertoire holds about 150,000 clones, with approximately 79% as singletons. Trimming cost V 5 bases and J 2 bases; bases outside gene matches: 8. The CDR3 length is 15 residues. The germline gives CDR1 SEHNR, CDR2 FQNEAQ (reference sequence). The TCR comes from a man aged 45-60 years in good health and CMV-seropositive. The chain uses TRBV7-9 and TRBJ1-1; TRBD1 aligns across 7 bases. The specimen sequenced was PBMCs. The DNA of the CDR3 is TGTGCCAGCAGCGTATCCGGGACAGTAAACACTGAAGCTTTCTTT. This translates into CASSVSGTVNTEAFF. The full variable domain, completed using reference TRBV7-9 and TRBJ1-1, is DTGVSQNPRHKITKRGQNVTFRCDPISEHNRLYWYRQTLGQGPEFLTYFQNEAQLEKSRLLSDRFSAERPKGSFSTLEIQRTEQGDSAMYLCASSVSGTVNTEAFFGQGTRLTVV.